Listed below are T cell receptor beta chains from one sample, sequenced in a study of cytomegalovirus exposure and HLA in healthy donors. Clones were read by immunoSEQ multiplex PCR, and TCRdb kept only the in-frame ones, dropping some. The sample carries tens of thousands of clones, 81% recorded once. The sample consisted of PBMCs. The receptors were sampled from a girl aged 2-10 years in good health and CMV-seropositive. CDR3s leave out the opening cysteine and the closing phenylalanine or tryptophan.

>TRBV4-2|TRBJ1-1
ASSRLLGGEAF
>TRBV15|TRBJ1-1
ATSPRRGNTEAF
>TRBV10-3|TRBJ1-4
AISSDEKLF
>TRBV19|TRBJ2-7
ASSLQGYEQY
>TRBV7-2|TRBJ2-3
ASSPSGSFRTDTQY
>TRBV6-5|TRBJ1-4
ASQGGRSEGELF
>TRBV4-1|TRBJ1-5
ASSQDLTVAQPQH
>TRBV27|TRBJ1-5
ASSFSGRSNQPQH
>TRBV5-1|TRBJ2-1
ASTPYLSSYNEQF
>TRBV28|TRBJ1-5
ASSFVPGVSQPQH
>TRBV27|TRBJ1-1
ASNRGAEAF
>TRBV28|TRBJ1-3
ASWDSSGNTIY
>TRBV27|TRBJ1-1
ASSFKQGASTEAF
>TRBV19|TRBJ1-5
ASSERDFDHQPQH
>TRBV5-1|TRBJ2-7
ASSDPGEGSYEQY
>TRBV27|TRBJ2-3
ASSLTLSFPADTQY
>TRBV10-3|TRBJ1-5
AISESRQTFQPQH
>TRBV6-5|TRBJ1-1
ASSYSQGATEAF
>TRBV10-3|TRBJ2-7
AISPQLYEQY
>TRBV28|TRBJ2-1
ASSRTSGINSYNEQF
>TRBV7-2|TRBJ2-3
ASSLVGTGSFTQY
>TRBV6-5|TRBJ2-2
ASTNTGELF
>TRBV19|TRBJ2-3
ASSLTGRVGTDTQY
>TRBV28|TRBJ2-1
ASSSSGTGEHEQF
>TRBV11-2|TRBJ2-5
ASSFVTSGRRRQETQY
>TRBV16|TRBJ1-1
ASSQWDRTTNTEAF